This TCR beta chain was captured by sequencing in a study of Ad26.COV2.S vaccination and SARS-CoV-2 variants (dated by TCRdb to about 2021). In the study overall: Donors in the vaccine arm were drawn from COV1001, a phase I-IIa trial of Ad26.COV2.S in healthy adults that was multicentre, randomized, double-blind and placebo-controlled. Sequencing of the TCRbeta repertoire served to evaluate the specificity and breadth of SARS-CoV-2-reactive T cell receptors following Ad26.COV2.S vaccination. Dosing of Ad26.COV2.S was intramuscular, at either 5x10^10 or 1x10^11 viral particles, delivered as one shot or as two shots spaced 56 days apart. The TCR-sequenced set comprised about 32 samples: approximately 20 Ad26.COV2.S vaccine recipients, 5 placebo recipients and 8 SARS-CoV-2 convalescent individuals. Investigators did not know the trial group allocation while performing experiments and assessing outcomes. Participants in the trial were split at random into five groups of five each, receiving low-dose or high-dose Ad26.COV2.S once or twice, or else placebo on both occasions. The study at large found these results: After vaccination, substantial breadth of spike-specific CD8+ and CD4+ T cell responses was reported. It was noted by the authors that total T cell responses may have been underestimated by the TCR breadth and depth analyses. Compared with placebo recipients, Ad26.COV2.S recipients showed higher spike-specific TCR breadth (P = 0.0014). Vaccine and placebo recipients had comparable non-spike TCR breadth, which fits with the vaccine containing only spike. Comparing responses between vaccine doses or regimens was not something the study was powered to do.

Read against the paper, the sample's treatment or condition label means: around 19 received Ad26.COV2.S at low or high dose, single or two shots; several received placebo; per-sample allocation not given. For vaccine and placebo recipients, the sequenced repertoires came from samples collected on day 63 after the first injection. Between 29 July and 7 August 2020, Cohort 1b enrolled about 27 adults aged 18-55 years at one site in Boston, USA. Ad26.COV2.S was a replication-incompetent adenovirus type 26 vector expressing a prefusion-stabilized SARS-CoV-2 spike protein from the original Wuhan strain. Comment on this clone: Its specific antigen is unknown. The sample holds no much larger clone one base away, and base qualities are not on file.

TCRbeta CDR3 regions were sequenced with the immunoSEQ Assay. After extraction, genomic DNA underwent amplification by bias-controlled multiplex PCR, followed by high-throughput sequencing. The authors' analysis ran thus. To quantify the absolute abundance of each unique TCRbeta CDR3 region, sequences were collapsed and filtered. T cell fraction was estimated by normalizing TCRbeta template counts to usable DNA, which was measured by amplifying reference genes present in all nucleated cells. Repertoire TCRs were annotated as SARS-CoV-2-specific by exact matching of V gene, CDR3 amino acid sequence and J gene to a known reactive TCR set. The reference SARS-CoV-2 TCR set came from MIRA and was filtered for enrichment in COVID-19-positive ImmuneCODE repertoires, removing public or cross-reactive TCRs. Using the MIRA antigens, annotated TCRs were further analysed by specific ORF or by position within an ORF. Breadth was defined as annotated unique rearrangements over total unique productive rearrangements; depth was the summed frequency of those rearrangements. Two-sided Wilcoxon rank-sum tests were used to compare TCR breadth between groups. TCRdb took this table from immuneACCESS and kept in-frame rearrangements with V and J called. Such tables lack part of the clones; where checked against another copy, unresolved V genes explain under half of the gap, and the rest is unexplained. V and J calls and clone size come straight from that table; D and trimming were deduced from the DNA. In all, the sample holds approximately 500,000 clones, and approximately 88% of those were seen once. The leading ten clones occupy about 13% of the sample.

Trimming removed 5 bases from V and 4 bases from J; the gene matches leave 7 bases unexplained. The CDR3 measures 14 amino acids from cysteine to phenylalanine. Left in the record is the CDR3 DNA by itself, 42 bases read in frame from the first base. As encoded in the germline V gene, CDR1 is SGHTS while CDR2 is YDEGEE. The chain employs TRBV5-8 and TRBJ1-1; 8 bases in between match TRBD1. The sequence derives from a person between 18 and 65 years old who received the Ad26.COV2.S COVID-19 vaccine or a placebo. This specimen consisted of peripheral blood, obtained in a trial of Ad26.COV2.S vaccine versus placebo. Here the CDR3 is given as CASSPGQDRTEAFF. The nucleotides are TGTGCCAGCAGTCCGGGACAGGACCGCACTGAAGCTTTCTTT. Reference TRBV5-8 and TRBJ1-1 genes cover what lies past the CDR3, so the full variable domain is EAGVTQSPTHLIKTRGQQATLRCSPISGHTSVYWYQQALGLGLQFLLWYDEGEERNRGNFPPRFSGRQFPNYSSELNVNALELEDSALYLCASSPGQDRTEAFFGQGTRLTVV.